This T cell receptor beta chain was documented in a study of OX40 agonist ivuxolimab in advanced cancers. Study-wide context: Partial responses were recorded for three patients, including one with hepatocellular carcinoma and two with cutaneous melanoma.

The CDR3 has 13 residues. V was shortened by 0 bases and J by 7 bases, with 9 bases between the two germline ends. The germline gives CDR1 MGHRA, CDR2 YSYEKL. Sequencing used immunoSEQ multiplex PCR; TCRdb keeps in-frame clones, though not all of them. Here the sample spans about 79,000 clones, 90% to 95% being singletons. The sequencing here drew on CD4+ or CD8+ T cells sorted from blood, taken in a trial of the OX40 agonist ivuxolimab. This receptor was taken from an adult with an advanced solid tumor such as melanoma, head and neck, liver or kidney cancer. The J gene is TRBJ1-1, the V gene TRBV4-1; tentative D call: TRBD1 (6 bases). The CDR3 loop is CASSQDGGLEAFF. CDR3 DNA sequence: TGCGCCAGCAGCCAAGATGGGGGGCTTGAAGCTTTCTTT.